This T cell receptor beta chain was retrieved from a study of T-cell reconstitution after alpha-beta-depleted transplantation in children. Overall study findings and caveats: After one year, T-cell counts and TCRbeta diversity mostly came from new T cells. Recipient T cells and thymic progenitors that survived gave rise to the high TCRbeta diversity observed at day 60 in some patients.

As regards this clonotype: Its antigen is as yet unknown. A much larger clone is a single base away; this may be a read error.

Germline lookup yields CDR1 SQVTM and CDR2 ANQGSEA. CDR3 length: 13 residues. TCRbeta library construction was performed incorporating unique molecular identifiers. TCRdb recomputed calls from the PCR reads with MiXCR, one row per CDR3 protein. The sample contains hundreds of thousands of distinct CDR3 sequences, around 8.4% of which appear only once. The TCR sequence derives from a male patient aged 2-15 years who had a stem cell transplant for acute myeloid leukemia, so the T cells may come from the graft donor. The source was PBMCs, mostly from graft donor cells, collected 360 days after TCRalphabeta/CD19-depleted stem cell transplant. The rearrangement uses TRBV29-1 and TRBJ2-3; no clear D. The CDR3 nucleotides are TGCAGCTCCACTTATCTAGGCACAGAAACGCAGTATTTT. It encodes CSSTYLGTETQYF.